This T cell receptor (beta chain) was recovered during a study of tumor-infiltrating lymphocytes in primary liver carcinoma. Across the whole study: Samples gave roughly 3.5 to 7.5 million productive TCRbeta reads, similar across tissue types. Study-level findings and limits: Tumor region pairs showed greater overlap than either tumor-adjacent or tumor-blood pairs did. Only about 8-25% of top clones occurred in every one of the five tumor regions.

With a constant-region primer, TCR beta cDNA was made from approximately 520 ng of total RNA. Modified slightly, ARM-PCR produced TCR beta libraries over three nested multiplex PCR rounds. One entry per CDR3 protein, called by TCRdb with MiXCR from the multiplex PCR reads. The table records roughly 190,000 distinct CDR3 sequences, around four fifths of them present only once. Concerning this clonotype itself: As yet, its antigen is unknown. The junction shows a germline mismatch at one end, possibly a read error.

Each 20-30 mg portion of unsorted bulk tissue served as the source for co-extraction of RNA and DNA. Collection of samples drew on five separate regions of each tumor. The TCR sequence derives from a man in his forties with primary liver carcinoma and hepatitis B virus infection. The sequenced material came from tumor tissue from primary liver carcinoma.

CDR3 loop: CSSSPAAQANQPQHF. In DNA, the CDR3 is TGTTCCAGCAGCCCCGCAGCGCAGGCTAACCAGCCTCAGCATTTT. This chain joins TRBV12-3 or TRBV12-4 and TRBJ1-5; D is ambiguous. The CDR3 has 15 amino acids.